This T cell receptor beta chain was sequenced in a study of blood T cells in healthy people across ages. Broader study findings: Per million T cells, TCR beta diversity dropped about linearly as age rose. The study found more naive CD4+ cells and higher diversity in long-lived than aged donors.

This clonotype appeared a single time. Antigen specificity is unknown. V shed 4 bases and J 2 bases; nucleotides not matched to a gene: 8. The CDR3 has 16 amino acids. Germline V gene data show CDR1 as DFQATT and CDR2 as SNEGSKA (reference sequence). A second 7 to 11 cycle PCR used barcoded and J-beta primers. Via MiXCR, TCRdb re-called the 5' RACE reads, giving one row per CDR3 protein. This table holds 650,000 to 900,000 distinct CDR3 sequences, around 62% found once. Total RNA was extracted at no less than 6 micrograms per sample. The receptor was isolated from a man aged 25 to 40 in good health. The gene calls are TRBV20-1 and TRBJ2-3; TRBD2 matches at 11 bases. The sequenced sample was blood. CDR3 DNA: TGCAGTGCTATTCCTAGCGGGGGGCCTTACACAGATACGCAGTATTTT. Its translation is CSAIPSGGPYTDTQYF.